Sequencing of this T cell receptor beta chain was carried out in a study of post-analysis software for immune sequencing data. This clonotype has only a few counts. Its target is unknown. The CDR3 totals 13 residues. The V and J ends lost 8 bases and 4 bases respectively, with 15 bases between them. Germline CDR1 LGHDT, CDR2 YNNKEL (reference sequence). General observations from the study: The five TRBV segments detected at higher frequency in patients than in controls included TRBV5-6, TRBV5-1 and TRBV20-1. For normalized Chao1 diversity, multiple sclerosis patients scored significantly lower than controls did.

Tagging with unique molecular identifiers was a feature of the TCR beta cDNA libraries. Between roughly 1 and 10 million T cells gave rise to roughly 0.5 million cDNA molecules. TCRdb processed the PCR reads anew with MiXCR; each CDR3 protein has one entry. The sample yields some 690,000 distinct CDR3 sequences, roughly 27% seen once. Sequenced material: blood. The chain is built from TRBV3-1 and TRBJ2-7, with D perhaps TRBD2 (6 bases). This receptor was obtained from a girl aged 5 to 17 with multiple sclerosis. The CDR3 DNA is TGTGCCAGCGCCGGGACGGGACTTTACGAGCAGTACTTC. It encodes CASAGTGLYEQYF.